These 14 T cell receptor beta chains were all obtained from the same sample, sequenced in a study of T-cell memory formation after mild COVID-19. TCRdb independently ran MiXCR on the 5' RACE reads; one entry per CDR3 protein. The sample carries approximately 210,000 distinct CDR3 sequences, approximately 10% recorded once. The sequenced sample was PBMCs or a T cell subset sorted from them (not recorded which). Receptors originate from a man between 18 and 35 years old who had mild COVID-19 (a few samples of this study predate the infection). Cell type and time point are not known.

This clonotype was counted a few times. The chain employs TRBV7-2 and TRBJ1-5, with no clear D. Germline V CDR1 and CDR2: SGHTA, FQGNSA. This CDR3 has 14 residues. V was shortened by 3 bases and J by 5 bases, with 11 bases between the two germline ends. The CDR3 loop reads CASSFGGPHQPQHF. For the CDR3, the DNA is TGTGCCAGCAGCTTCGGCGGTCCCCATCAGCCCCAGCATTTT.

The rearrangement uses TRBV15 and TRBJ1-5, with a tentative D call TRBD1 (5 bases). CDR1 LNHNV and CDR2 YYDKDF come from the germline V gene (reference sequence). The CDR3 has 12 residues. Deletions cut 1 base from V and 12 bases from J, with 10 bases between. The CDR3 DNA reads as TGTGCCACCAGCAGAGGGGACGGTTTCCAGCATTTT. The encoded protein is CATSRGDGFQHF.

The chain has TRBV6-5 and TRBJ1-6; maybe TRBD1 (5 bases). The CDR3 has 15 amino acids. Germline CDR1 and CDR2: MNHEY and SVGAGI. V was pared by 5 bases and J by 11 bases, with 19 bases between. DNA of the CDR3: TGTGCCAGCAGTCGGCTACGGCAGGGTTTTACACCCCTCCACTTT. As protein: CASSRLRQGFTPLHF.

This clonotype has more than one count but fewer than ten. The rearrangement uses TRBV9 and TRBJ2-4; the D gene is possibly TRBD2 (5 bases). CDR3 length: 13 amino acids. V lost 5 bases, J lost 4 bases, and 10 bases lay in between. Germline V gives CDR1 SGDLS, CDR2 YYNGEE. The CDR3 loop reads CASSAGGKNIQYF. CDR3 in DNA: TGTGCCAGCAGTGCAGGAGGAAAAAACATTCAGTACTTC.

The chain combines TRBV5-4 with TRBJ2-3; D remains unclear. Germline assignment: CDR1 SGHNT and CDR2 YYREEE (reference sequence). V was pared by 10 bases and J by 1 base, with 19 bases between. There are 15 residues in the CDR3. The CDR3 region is CAASTDLGGTDTQYF. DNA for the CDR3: TGTGCCGCGTCGACGGACCTAGGTGGCACAGATACGCAGTATTTT.

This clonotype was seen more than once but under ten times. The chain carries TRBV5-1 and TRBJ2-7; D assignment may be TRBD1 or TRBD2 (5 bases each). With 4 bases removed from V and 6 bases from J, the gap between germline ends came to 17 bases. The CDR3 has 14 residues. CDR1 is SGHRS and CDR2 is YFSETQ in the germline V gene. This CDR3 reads CASSPGTEVGEQYF. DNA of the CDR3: TGCGCCAGCAGCCCCGGGACCGAGGTTGGCGAGCAGTACTTC.

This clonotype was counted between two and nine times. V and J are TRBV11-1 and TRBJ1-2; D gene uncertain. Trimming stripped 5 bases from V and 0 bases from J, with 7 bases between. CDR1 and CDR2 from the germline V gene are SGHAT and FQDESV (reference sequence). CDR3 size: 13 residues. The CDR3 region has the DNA TGTGCCAGCAGCCGGGCAGCTAACTATGGCTACACCTTC. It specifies CASSRAANYGYTF.

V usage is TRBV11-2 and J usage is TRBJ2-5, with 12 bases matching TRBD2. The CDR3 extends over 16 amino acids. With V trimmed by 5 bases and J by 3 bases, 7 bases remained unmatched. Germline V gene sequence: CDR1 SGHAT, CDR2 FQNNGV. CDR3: CASSQRLAGAKETQYF. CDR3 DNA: TGTGCCAGCAGCCAACGACTAGCGGGGGCCAAAGAGACCCAGTACTTC.

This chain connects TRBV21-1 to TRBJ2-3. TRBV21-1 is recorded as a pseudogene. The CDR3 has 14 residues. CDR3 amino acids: CASSNTKATDTQYF. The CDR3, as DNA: TGTGCCAGCAGCAACACGAAGGCTACAGATACGCAGTATTTT.

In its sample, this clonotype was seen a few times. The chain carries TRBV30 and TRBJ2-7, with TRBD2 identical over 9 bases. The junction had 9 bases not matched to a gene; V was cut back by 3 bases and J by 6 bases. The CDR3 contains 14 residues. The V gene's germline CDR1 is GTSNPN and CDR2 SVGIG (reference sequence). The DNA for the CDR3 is TGTGCCTGGAGAAGGTCGGCGGGGGGGCGCGAGCAGTACTTC. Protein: CAWRRSAGGREQYF.

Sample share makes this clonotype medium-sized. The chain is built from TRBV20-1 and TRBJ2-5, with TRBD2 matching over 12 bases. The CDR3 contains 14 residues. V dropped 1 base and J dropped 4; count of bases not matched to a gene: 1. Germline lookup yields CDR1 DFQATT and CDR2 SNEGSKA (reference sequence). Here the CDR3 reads CSARGLAGVETQYF. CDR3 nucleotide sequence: TGCAGTGCTAGAGGACTAGCGGGGGTAGAGACCCAGTACTTC.

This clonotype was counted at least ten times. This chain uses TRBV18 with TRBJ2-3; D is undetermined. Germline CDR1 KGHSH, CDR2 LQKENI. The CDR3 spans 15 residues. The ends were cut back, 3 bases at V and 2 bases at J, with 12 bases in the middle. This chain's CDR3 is CASSPDGRITDTQYF. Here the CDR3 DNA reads TGTGCCAGCTCACCGGACGGACGAATCACAGATACGCAGTATTTT.

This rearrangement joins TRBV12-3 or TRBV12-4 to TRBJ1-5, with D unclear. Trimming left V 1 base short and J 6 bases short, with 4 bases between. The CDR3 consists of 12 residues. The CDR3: CASSLVSQPQHF. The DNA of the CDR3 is TGTGCCAGCAGTTTAGTGAGTCAGCCCCAGCATTTT.

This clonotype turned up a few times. CDR3: CSVVRSEETQYF. DNA of the CDR3: TGCAGCGTTGTCCGGTCGGAGGAGACCCAGTACTTC. The chain has TRBV29-1 and TRBJ2-5; no clear D gene. The CDR3 has 12 residues. V was cut by 4 bases and J by 5 bases, with 11 bases left in between. Germline values: CDR1 SQVTM, CDR2 ANQGSEA.